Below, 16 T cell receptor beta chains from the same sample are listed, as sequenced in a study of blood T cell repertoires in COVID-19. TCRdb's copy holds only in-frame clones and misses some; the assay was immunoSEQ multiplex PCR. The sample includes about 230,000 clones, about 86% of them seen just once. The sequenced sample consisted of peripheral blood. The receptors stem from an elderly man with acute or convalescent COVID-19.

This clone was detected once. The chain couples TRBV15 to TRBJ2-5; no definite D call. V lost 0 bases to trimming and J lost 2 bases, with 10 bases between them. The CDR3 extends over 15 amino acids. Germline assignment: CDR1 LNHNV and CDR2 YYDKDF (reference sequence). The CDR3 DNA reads TGTGCCACCAGCAGAGATCGGCGGAAGCAAGAGACCCAGTACTTC. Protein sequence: CATSRDRRKQETQYF.

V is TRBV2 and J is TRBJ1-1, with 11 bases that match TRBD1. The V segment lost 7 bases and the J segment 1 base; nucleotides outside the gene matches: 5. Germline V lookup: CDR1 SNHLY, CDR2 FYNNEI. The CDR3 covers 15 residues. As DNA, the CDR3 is TGTGCCAGCAATAGCGGACAGGGGGCGAACACTGAAGCTTTCTTT. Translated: CASNSGQGANTEAFF.

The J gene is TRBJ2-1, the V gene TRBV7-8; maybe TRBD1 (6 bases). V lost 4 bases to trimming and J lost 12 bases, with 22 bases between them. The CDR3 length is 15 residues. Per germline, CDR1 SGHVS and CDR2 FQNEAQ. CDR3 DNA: TGTGCCAGCAGCTCGACAGGAACAGTGGGCAGTGCGCAGTTCTTC. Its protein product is CASSSTGTVGSAQFF.

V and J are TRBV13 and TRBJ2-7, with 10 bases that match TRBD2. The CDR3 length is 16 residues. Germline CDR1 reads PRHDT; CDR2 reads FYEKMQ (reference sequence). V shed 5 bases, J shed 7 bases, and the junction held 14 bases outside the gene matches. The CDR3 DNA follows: TGTGCCAGCAGCCAAAGTGGAGCGGGAGGGGTTAGGGAGCAGTACTTC. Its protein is CASSQSGAGGVREQYF.

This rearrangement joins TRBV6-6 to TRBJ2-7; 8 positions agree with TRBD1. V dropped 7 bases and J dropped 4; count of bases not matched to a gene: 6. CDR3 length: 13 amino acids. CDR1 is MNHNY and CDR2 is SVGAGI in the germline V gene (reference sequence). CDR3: CASTLTGGYEQYF. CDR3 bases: TGTGCCAGCACCTTAACAGGGGGGTACGAGCAGTACTTC.

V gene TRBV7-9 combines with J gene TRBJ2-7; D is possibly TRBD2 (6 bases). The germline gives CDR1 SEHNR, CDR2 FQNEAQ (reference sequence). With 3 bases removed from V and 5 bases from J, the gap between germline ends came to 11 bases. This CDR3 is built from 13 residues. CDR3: CASSLAGSDEQYF. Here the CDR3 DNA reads TGTGCCAGCAGCTTGGCGGGATCTGACGAGCAGTACTTC.

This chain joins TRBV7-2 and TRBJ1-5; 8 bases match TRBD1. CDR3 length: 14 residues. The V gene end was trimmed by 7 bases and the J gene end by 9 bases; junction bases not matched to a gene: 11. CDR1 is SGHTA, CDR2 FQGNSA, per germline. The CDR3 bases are TGTGCCAGCACCCTAGACAGGGGAGGAATGCCCCAGCATTTT. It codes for CASTLDRGGMPQHF.

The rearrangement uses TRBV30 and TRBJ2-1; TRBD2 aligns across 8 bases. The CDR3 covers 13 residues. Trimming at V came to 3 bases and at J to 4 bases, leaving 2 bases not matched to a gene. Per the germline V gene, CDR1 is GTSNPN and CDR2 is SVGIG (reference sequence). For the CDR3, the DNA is TGTGCCTGGAGCGGGGGGGCTTACAATGAGCAGTTCTTC. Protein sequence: CAWSGGAYNEQFF.

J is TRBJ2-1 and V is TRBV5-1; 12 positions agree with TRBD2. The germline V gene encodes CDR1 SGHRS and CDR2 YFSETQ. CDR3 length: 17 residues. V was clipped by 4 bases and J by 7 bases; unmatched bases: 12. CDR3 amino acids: CASSPRALAGGGNEQFF. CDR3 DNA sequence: TGCGCCAGCAGCCCACGGGCACTAGCGGGAGGTGGTAATGAGCAGTTCTTC.

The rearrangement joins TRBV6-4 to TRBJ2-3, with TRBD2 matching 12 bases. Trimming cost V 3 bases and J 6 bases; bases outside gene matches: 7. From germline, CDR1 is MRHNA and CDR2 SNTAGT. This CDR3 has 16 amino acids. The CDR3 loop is CASSEELAGGLDTQYF. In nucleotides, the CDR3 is TGTGCCAGCAGTGAGGAGCTAGCGGGGGGGCTCGATACGCAGTATTTT.

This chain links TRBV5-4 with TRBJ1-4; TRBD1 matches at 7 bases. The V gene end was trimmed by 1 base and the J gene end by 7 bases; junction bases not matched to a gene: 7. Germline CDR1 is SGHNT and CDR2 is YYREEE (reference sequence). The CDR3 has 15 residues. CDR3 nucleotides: TGTGCCAGCAGCTTGAAGAGGGGGCGCGGTGAAAAACTGTTTTTT. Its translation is CASSLKRGRGEKLFF.

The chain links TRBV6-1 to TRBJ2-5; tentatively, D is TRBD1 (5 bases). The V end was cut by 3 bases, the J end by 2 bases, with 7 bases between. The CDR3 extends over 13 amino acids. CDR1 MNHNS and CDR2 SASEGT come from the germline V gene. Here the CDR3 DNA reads TGTGCCAGCAGTGAGGGGCAGCAAGAGACCCAGTACTTC. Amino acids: CASSEGQQETQYF.

For the CDR3, the DNA is TGTGCCATCTTACTAGTCTACGAGCAGTACTTC. This translates into CAILLVYEQYF. The J gene is TRBJ2-7, the V gene TRBV6-5; TRBD2 is a possible D gene (5 bases). This CDR3 region has 11 residues. CDR1 MNHEY and CDR2 SVGAGI come from the germline V gene. V lost 10 bases and J 3 bases, leaving 10 bases between the germline ends.

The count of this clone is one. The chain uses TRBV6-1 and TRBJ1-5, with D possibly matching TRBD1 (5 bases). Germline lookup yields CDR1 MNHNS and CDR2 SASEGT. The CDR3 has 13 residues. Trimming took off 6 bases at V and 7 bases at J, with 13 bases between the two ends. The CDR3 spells CASSQGVAQPQHF. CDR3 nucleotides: TGTGCCAGCAGCCAGGGTGTTGCACAGCCCCAGCATTTT.

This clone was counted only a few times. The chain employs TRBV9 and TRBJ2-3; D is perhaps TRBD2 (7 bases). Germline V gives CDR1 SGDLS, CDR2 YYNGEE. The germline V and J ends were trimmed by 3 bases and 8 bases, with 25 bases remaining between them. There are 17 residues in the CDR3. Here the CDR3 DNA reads TGTGCCAGCAGCGCCAAAGAGGGGGGGTTGTATTCTGGTACGCAGTATTTT. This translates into CASSAKEGGLYSGTQYF.

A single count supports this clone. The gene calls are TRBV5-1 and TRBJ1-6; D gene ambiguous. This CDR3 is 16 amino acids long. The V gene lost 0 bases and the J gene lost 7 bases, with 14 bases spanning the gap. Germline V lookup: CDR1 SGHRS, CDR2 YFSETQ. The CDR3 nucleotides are TGCGCCAGCAGCTTGGACGCGACAAGCGGGAATTCACCCCTCCACTTT. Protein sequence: CASSLDATSGNSPLHF.